Presented here are 7 T cell receptor beta chains from one specimen sequenced in a study of blood T cell repertoires in COVID-19 (dated by TCRdb to the early 2020s). Library preparation was by the immunoSEQ multiplex PCR assay. TCRdb's version of the immuneACCESS table is confined to in-frame rearrangements and falls short of the full clone set. An unresolved V gene accounts for under half of the shortfall where checked; the remainder is of unknown origin. The sample profile shows 230,000 or so clones; approximately 84% of them were found once. Of the sample, 1.5% to 2% is held by the ten largest clones. The material sequenced was peripheral blood. These TCRs come from a man in his forties with active or convalescent COVID-19.

The chain couples TRBV21-1 to TRBJ1-4. TRBV21-1 is a pseudogene locus. The CDR3 loop spans 16 amino acids. Written as DNA, the CDR3 is TGTGCCAGCAGCAGCACCTTCGGGGGGTTTCGGGCAGAACTGTTTTTT. Translation gives CASSSTFGGFRAELFF.

The chain links TRBV3-1 (or the pseudogene TRBV3-2) to TRBJ2-3; 7 bases are a match to TRBD2. CDR3 size: 17 residues. The V and J ends lost 0 bases and 2 bases, in that order; junction bases with no gene match: 8. CDR1 and CDR2 (germline): LGHDT, YNNKEL (reference sequence). CDR3 residues: CASSQEIGLAATDTQYF. For the CDR3, the DNA is TGTGCCAGCAGCCAAGAAATTGGGCTAGCGGCCACAGATACGCAGTATTTT.

This chain joins TRBV19 and TRBJ1-1; no definite D call. Deletions cut 9 bases from V and 7 bases from J, with 6 bases between. The CDR3 consists of 9 residues. From germline, CDR1 is LNHDA and CDR2 SQIVND (reference sequence). CDR3 region: CASGDEAFF. CDR3 in DNA: TGTGCCAGCGGGGATGAAGCTTTCTTT. Supplemented by reference TRBV19 and TRBJ1-1, the full variable domain reads DGGITQSPKYLFRKEGQNVTLSCEQNLNHDAMYWYRQDPGQGLRLIYYSQIVNDFQKGDIAEGYSVSREKKESFPLTVTSAQKNPTAFYLCASGDEAFFGQGTRLTVV.

The V and J genes are TRBV5-1 and TRBJ2-5; TRBD1 matches 10 bases. The CDR3 has 17 amino acids. Per the germline V gene, CDR1 is SGHRS and CDR2 is YFSETQ. Trimming took 2 bases from V and 2 from J; bases not matched to a gene: 9. This CDR3 is CASSFGGDRGIQETQYF. CDR3 bases: TGCGCCAGCAGCTTCGGGGGGGACAGGGGAATACAAGAGACCCAGTACTTC.

The V and J genes are TRBV6-5 and TRBJ2-1, with TRBD2 identical over 11 bases. CDR1 is MNHEY and CDR2 is SVGAGI in the germline V gene. This CDR3 is built from 14 residues. J gave up 7 bases and V 5 bases, and 4 bases lay outside the gene matches. DNA for the CDR3: TGTGCCAGCAGTCCGGGACTAGCGGCGAATGAGCAGTTCTTC. Translation gives CASSPGLAANEQFF.

The gene calls are TRBV9 and TRBJ2-1; D may be TRBD2 (5 bases). V lost 3 bases, J lost 5 bases, and 18 bases lay in between. Germline V gene sequence: CDR1 SGDLS, CDR2 YYNGEE. CDR3 size: 16 residues. CDR3 in amino acids: CASSGPNLAPDNEQFF. For the CDR3, the DNA is TGTGCCAGCAGCGGCCCGAATCTAGCACCGGACAATGAGCAGTTCTTC.

The genes are TRBV12-3 or TRBV12-4 and TRBJ1-3; D unresolved. V lost 3 bases and J lost 0, with 3 bases in between. This CDR3 region has 13 residues. CDR3 DNA sequence: TGTGCCAGCAGTTTCTTCTCTGGAAACACCATATATTTT. The encoded protein is CASSFFSGNTIYF.